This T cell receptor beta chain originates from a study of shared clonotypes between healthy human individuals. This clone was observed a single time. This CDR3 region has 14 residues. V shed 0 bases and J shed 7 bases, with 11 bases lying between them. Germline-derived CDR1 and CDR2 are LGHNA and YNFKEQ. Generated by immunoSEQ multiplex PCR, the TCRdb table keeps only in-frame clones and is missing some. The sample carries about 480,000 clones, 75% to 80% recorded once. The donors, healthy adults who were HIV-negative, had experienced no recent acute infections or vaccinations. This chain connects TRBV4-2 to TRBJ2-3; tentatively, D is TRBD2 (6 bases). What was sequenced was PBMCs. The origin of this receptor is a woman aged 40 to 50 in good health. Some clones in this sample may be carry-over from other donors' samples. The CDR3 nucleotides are TGTGCCAGCAGCCAAGATGTCAGGGACTATACGCAGTATTTT. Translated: CASSQDVRDYTQYF.